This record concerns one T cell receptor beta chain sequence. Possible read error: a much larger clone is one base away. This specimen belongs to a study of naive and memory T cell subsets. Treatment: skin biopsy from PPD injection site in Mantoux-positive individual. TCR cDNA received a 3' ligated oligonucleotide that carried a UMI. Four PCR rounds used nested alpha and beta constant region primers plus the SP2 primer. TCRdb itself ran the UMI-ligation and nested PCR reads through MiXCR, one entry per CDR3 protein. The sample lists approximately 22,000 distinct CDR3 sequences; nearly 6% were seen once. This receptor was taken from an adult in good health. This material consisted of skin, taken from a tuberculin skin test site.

The CDR3 protein is CASSYDAGGGPNTQYF. CDR3 in DNA: TGTGCCAGCAGTTACGACGCGGGAGGAGGACCAAATACGCAGTATTTT. The chain has TRBV6-2 or TRBV6-3 and TRBJ2-3; 8 bases line up with TRBD2. CDR1 is MNHEY, CDR2 SVGEGT, per germline. The trim removed 2 bases at V and 7 bases at J, leaving 11 bases unmatched. The CDR3 contains 16 residues.